This TCR beta chain was retrieved from a study of cytomegalovirus exposure and HLA in healthy donors. Study background: A preliminary data release comprised roughly 80 million unique TCRs obtained from HLA-typed donors. Of the donors genotyped, some 400 in all, 75% to 90% fell in the Caucasian-associated ancestry cluster. Whole-study findings and limits: The study put 150 or so TCR beta chains on its list as cytomegalovirus-associated. In a later analysis, V- and J-gene trimming of beta chains associated with a DCLRE1C missense variant, replicated independently.

The PCR was carried out with 60 Vbeta primers and 13 Jbeta primers. The data were produced by immunoSEQ multiplex PCR, yet TCRdb's version contains in-frame clones alone and is incomplete. The repertoire includes 100,000 to 150,000 clones, 65% to 90% of them detected once, and about 0.75% sits in the top ten. With respect to this clone: Antigen unknown.

Losses at the gene ends were 3 bases for V and 4 bases for J; bases not matched to a gene: 11. Germline V CDR1 and CDR2: SGDLS, YYNGEE. CDR3 length: 17 residues. The sample taken for sequencing was PBMCs. This clonotype was sampled from a man aged 18 to 30 in good health and CMV-seronegative. The rearrangement uses TRBV9 and TRBJ1-3; 9 bases line up with TRBD1. The CDR3 sequence is CASSESGTGYSGNTIYF. Written as DNA, the CDR3 is TGTGCCAGCAGCGAATCCGGGACAGGGTATTCCGGAAACACCATATATTTT.